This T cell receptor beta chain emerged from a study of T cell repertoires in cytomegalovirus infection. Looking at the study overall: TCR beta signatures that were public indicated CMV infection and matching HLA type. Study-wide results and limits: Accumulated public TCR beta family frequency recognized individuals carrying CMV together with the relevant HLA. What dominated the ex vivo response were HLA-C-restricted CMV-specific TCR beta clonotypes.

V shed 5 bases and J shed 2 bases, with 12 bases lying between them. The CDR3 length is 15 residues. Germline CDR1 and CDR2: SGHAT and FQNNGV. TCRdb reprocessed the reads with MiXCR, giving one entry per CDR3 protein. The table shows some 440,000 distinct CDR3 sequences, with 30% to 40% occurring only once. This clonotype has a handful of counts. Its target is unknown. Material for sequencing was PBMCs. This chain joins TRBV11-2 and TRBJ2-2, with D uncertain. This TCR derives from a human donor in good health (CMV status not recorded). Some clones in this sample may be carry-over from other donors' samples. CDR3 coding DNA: TGTGCCAGCAGCCAAGGTTCGGAAAACACCGGGGAGCTGTTTTTT. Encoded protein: CASSQGSENTGELFF.